Following are 5 T cell receptor beta chains from one sample sequenced in a study of memory CD4+ T cells and cytomegalovirus serostatus. The method was immunoSEQ multiplex PCR; TCRdb's version includes in-frame clones alone and lacks a portion of them. Of some 73,000 clones in the sample, around 78% were seen once. The sort gate was single viable CD3+CD4+CD8-CD45RO+ cells for memory CD4+ T cells. The sequencing sample was made of memory CD4+ T cells from blood. The receptor source for this set is an adult in good health and CMV-seropositive.

This rearrangement joins TRBV19 to TRBJ1-4; D is unclear. Trimming left V 8 bases short and J 7 bases short, with 14 bases between. This CDR3 has 13 residues. Germline CDR1 is LNHDA and CDR2 is SQIVND (reference sequence). The chain's CDR3 is CASLGRMSEKLFF. CDR3 nucleotides: TGTGCCAGTCTGGGCAGGATGAGTGAAAAACTGTTTTTT.

In its sample, this clone was seen a few times. This chain connects TRBV10-3 to TRBJ2-6; 9 positions match TRBD1. The V segment lost 4 bases and the J segment 2 bases; nucleotides outside the gene matches: 9. This CDR3 is 18 amino acids long. Germline V gene data show CDR1 as ENHRY and CDR2 as SYGVKD. CDR3 bases: TGTGCCATCAGTGGATGGGACAGGGTGAGAACTGGGGCCAACGTCCTGACTTTC. This gives the protein CAISGWDRVRTGANVLTF.

This clone was observed once. V is TRBV27 and J is TRBJ2-2; 10 bases fit TRBD2. The V gene end was trimmed by 2 bases and the J gene end by 7 bases; junction bases not matched to a gene: 13. This CDR3 has 18 residues. The germline V gene has CDR1 MNHEY and CDR2 SMNVEV (reference sequence). CDR3: CASSLRAAGGQYGGELFF. The CDR3, as DNA: TGTGCCAGCAGTTTAAGGGCAGCGGGGGGGCAATACGGCGGGGAGCTGTTTTTT.

This sequence joins TRBV5-6 and TRBJ2-5, with D possibly TRBD2 on 7 matching bases. With 0 bases removed from V and 7 bases from J, the gap between germline ends came to 13 bases. This CDR3 region has 14 residues. Per the germline V gene, CDR1 is SGHDT and CDR2 is YYEEEE. The chain's CDR3 is CASSLAGGQGTQYF. In DNA form, the CDR3 reads TGTGCCAGCAGCTTGGCCGGGGGGCAGGGGACCCAGTACTTC.

The chain has TRBV29-1 and TRBJ2-1; D call uncertain. V was pared by 8 bases and J by 4 bases, with 12 bases between. The CDR3 spans 12 residues. The germline V gene encodes CDR1 SQVTM and CDR2 ANQGSEA. The DNA of the CDR3 is TGCAGCTTTGGGCCAGGTTACAATGAGCAGTTCTTC. Amino acids: CSFGPGYNEQFF.